This T cell receptor beta chain derives from a study of shared clonotypes between healthy human individuals. Overall study results and limits: When naive CD4 clonotypes were compared across a few donors, around 5% were shared. Genetic and exposure-history diversity was limited by the small donor number. Rarefaction revealed incomplete sorted-subset sequencing despite large depth. Estimated richness was generally greater in naive than memory subsets.

Data came from immunoSEQ multiplex PCR; TCRdb stores just in-frame clones and leaves some out. The sample includes roughly 1 million clones, 75% seen only once; the top ten take approximately 1.5%. In the case of this clone: Its antigen is not identified.

The origin of this receptor is a man in his late teens or twenties in good health. Sequencing used memory CD4+ T cells sorted from blood. Noted subset: CD45RA-negative fraction.

The CDR3 region is CASSWGTSGRPKGDTQYF. As DNA, the CDR3 is TGCGCCAGCAGCTGGGGGACTAGCGGGAGGCCGAAGGGAGATACGCAGTATTTT. V and J are TRBV5-1 and TRBJ2-3, with 15 nucleotides matching TRBD2. Germline trimming cut 3 bases from V and 5 bases from J; bases unmatched to any gene: 10. The CDR3 has 18 residues. The V gene's germline CDR1 is SGHRS and CDR2 YFSETQ.